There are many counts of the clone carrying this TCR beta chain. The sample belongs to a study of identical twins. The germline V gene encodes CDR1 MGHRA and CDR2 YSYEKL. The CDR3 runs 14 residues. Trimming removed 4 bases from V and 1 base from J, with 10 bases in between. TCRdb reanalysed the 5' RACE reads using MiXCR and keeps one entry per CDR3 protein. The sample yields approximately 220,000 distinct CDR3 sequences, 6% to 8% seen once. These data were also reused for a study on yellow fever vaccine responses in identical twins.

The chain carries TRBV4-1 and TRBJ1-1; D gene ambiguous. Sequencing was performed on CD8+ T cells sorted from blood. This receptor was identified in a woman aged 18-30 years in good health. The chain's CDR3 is CASSPAIGNTEAFF. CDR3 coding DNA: TGCGCCAGCAGCCCCGCAATAGGGAACACTGAAGCTTTCTTT.